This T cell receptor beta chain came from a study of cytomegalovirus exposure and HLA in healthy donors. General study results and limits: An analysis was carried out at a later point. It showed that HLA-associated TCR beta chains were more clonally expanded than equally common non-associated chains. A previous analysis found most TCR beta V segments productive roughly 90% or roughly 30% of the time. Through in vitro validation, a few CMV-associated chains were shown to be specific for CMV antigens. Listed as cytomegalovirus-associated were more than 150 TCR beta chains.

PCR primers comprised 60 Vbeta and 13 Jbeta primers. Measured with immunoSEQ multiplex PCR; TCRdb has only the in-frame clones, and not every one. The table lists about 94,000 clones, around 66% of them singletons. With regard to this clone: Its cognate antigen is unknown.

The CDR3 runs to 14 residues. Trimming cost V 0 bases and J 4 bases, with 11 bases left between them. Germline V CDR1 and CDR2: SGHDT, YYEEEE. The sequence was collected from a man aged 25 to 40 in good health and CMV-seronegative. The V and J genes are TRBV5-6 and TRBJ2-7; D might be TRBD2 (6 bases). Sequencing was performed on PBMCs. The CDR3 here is CASSLGSGVYEQYF. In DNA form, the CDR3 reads TGTGCCAGCAGCTTGGGTAGCGGAGTTTACGAGCAGTACTTC. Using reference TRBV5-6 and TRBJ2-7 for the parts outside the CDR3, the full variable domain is DAGVTQSPTHLIKTRGQQVTLRCSPKSGHDTVSWYQQALGQGPQFIFQYYEEEERQRGNFPDRFSGHQFPNYSSELNVNALLLGDSALYLCASSLGSGVYEQYFGPGTRLTVT.